These T cell receptor beta chains were read from a single sample in a study of cytomegalovirus exposure and HLA in healthy donors. Profiled with immunoSEQ multiplex PCR; TCRdb holds only in-frame clones, not every one. The sample holds 260,000 or so clones, around 87% seen once. The specimen sequenced was PBMCs. All receptors come from a woman aged 18-29 years in good health and CMV-seronegative. Both conserved end residues are part of each CDR3. A D gene is named only where the DNA matches it firmly. For some rows the clone size is stated as once, few or many, or as a class when expanded; others skip it.

clone size: .; V gene: TRBV12-5; J gene: TRBJ2-7; D gene: .; CDR3 protein: CASGIAGWYEQYF; CDR3 DNA: TGTGCTAGTGGTATAGCAGGGTGGTACGAGCAGTACTTC
clone size: .; V gene: TRBV4-2; J gene: TRBJ2-7; D gene: TRBD1; CDR3 protein: CASSQMSRDRAYEQYF; CDR3 DNA: TGTGCCAGCAGCCAGATGAGCCGGGACAGGGCCTACGAGCAGTACTTC
clone size: few; V gene: TRBV2; J gene: TRBJ1-2; D gene: .; CDR3 protein: CASSVNSLYGYTF; CDR3 DNA: TGTGCCAGCAGTGTAAACAGTCTCTATGGCTACACCTTC
clone size: .; V gene: TRBV28; J gene: TRBJ1-1; D gene: TRBD1; CDR3 protein: CASLVGRGQRNTEAFF; CDR3 DNA: TGTGCCAGCTTGGTAGGCAGGGGGCAACGGAACACTGAAGCTTTCTTT
clone size: .; V gene: TRBV28; J gene: TRBJ2-5; D gene: TRBD2; CDR3 protein: CASAFREVVETQYF; CDR3 DNA: TGTGCCAGCGCCTTTCGGGAGGTGGTAGAGACCCAGTACTTC
clone size: .; V gene: TRBV18; J gene: TRBJ2-5; D gene: .; CDR3 protein: CASSPLQGTYQETQYF; CDR3 DNA: TGTGCCAGCTCACCACTACAGGGAACGTACCAAGAGACCCAGTACTTC
clone size: .; V gene: TRBV5-1; J gene: TRBJ2-5; D gene: TRBD1; CDR3 protein: CASSSTGTGTKTQYF; CDR3 DNA: TGCGCCAGCAGCTCCACCGGGACAGGGACTAAGACCCAGTACTTC
clone size: .; V gene: TRBV5-4; J gene: TRBJ2-3; D gene: .; CDR3 protein: CASSLVGGLTDTQYF; CDR3 DNA: TGTGCCAGCAGCTTGGTGGGCGGACTCACAGATACGCAGTATTTT
clone size: .; V gene: TRBV28; J gene: TRBJ2-3; D gene: .; CDR3 protein: CASSLDTSTDTQYF; CDR3 DNA: TGTGCCAGCAGTTTAGACACTAGCACAGATACGCAGTATTTT
clone size: once; V gene: TRBV19; J gene: TRBJ2-1; D gene: TRBD2; CDR3 protein: CASSINRGLAGDEQFF; CDR3 DNA: TGTGCCAGTAGTATTAACCGGGGACTAGCGGGAGATGAGCAGTTCTTC
clone size: .; V gene: TRBV5-1; J gene: TRBJ2-5; D gene: .; CDR3 protein: CASSPQTIQETQYF; CDR3 DNA: TGCGCCAGCAGCCCCCAGACAATCCAAGAGACCCAGTACTTC
clone size: .; V gene: TRBV14; J gene: TRBJ1-2; D gene: .; CDR3 protein: CASSQNFAGLGYTF; CDR3 DNA: TGTGCCAGCAGCCAAAATTTCGCAGGTCTTGGCTACACCTTC
clone size: .; V gene: TRBV7-2; J gene: TRBJ1-4; D gene: TRBD1; CDR3 protein: CASSSFRDRNEKLFF; CDR3 DNA: TGTGCCAGCAGCTCCTTCCGGGACAGGAATGAAAAACTGTTTTTT
clone size: .; V gene: TRBV9; J gene: TRBJ1-1; D gene: TRBD1; CDR3 protein: CASSARGGQGTSRAFF; CDR3 DNA: TGTGCCAGCAGCGCCCGAGGGGGACAGGGTACGTCCAGGGCTTTCTTT
clone size: .; V gene: TRBV28; J gene: TRBJ1-2; D gene: TRBD1; CDR3 protein: CASSAGTGNYGYTF; CDR3 DNA: TGTGCCAGCAGTGCCGGGACAGGGAACTATGGCTACACCTTC
clone size: .; V gene: TRBV11-2; J gene: TRBJ2-3; D gene: TRBD2; CDR3 protein: CASSFRSGGLSTDTQYF; CDR3 DNA: TGTGCCAGCAGCTTCAGGTCGGGGGGACTTAGCACAGATACGCAGTATTTT
clone size: .; V gene: TRBV6-5; J gene: TRBJ2-1; D gene: .; CDR3 protein: CASRRNGGNEQFF; CDR3 DNA: TGTGCCAGCAGGCGGAACGGTGGCAATGAGCAGTTCTTC
clone size: .; V gene: TRBV29-1; J gene: TRBJ2-6; D gene: TRBD1; CDR3 protein: CSVGQSSGANVLTF; CDR3 DNA: TGCAGCGTGGGACAGAGCTCTGGGGCCAACGTCCTGACTTTC
clone size: few; V gene: TRBV28; J gene: TRBJ2-7; D gene: TRBD1; CDR3 protein: CASSVGRGTYEQYF; CDR3 DNA: TGTGCCAGCAGTGTGGGCAGGGGGACCTACGAGCAGTACTTC
clone size: .; V gene: TRBV7-3; J gene: TRBJ2-1; D gene: TRBD2; CDR3 protein: CASSKLAGVRNEQFF; CDR3 DNA: TGTGCCAGCAGCAAACTAGCGGGAGTGCGTAATGAGCAGTTCTTC
clone size: once; V gene: TRBV7-2; J gene: TRBJ2-1; D gene: TRBD2; CDR3 protein: CASSSRGGGSAGYNEQFF; CDR3 DNA: TGTGCCAGCAGCTCCCGCGGGGGGGGTAGCGCTGGTTACAATGAGCAGTTCTTC
clone size: .; V gene: TRBV5-1; J gene: TRBJ1-3; D gene: .; CDR3 protein: CASSLARGHSGNTIYF; CDR3 DNA: TGCGCCAGCAGCTTGGCCCGAGGGCACTCTGGAAACACCATATATTTT
clone size: few; V gene: TRBV5-4; J gene: TRBJ2-7; D gene: TRBD1; CDR3 protein: CASSQPAGTGAYEQYF; CDR3 DNA: TGTGCCAGCAGCCAACCCGCCGGGACAGGAGCCTACGAGCAGTACTTC
clone size: .; V gene: TRBV10-3; J gene: TRBJ1-2; D gene: .; CDR3 protein: CAIQVDYGYTF; CDR3 DNA: TGTGCTATCCAGGTAGACTATGGCTACACCTTC
clone size: .; V gene: TRBV7-9; J gene: TRBJ2-7; D gene: .; CDR3 protein: CASSLGASYEQYF; CDR3 DNA: TGTGCCAGCAGCTTAGGGGCCTCCTACGAGCAGTACTTC
clone size: .; V gene: TRBV4-3; J gene: TRBJ2-3; D gene: TRBD2; CDR3 protein: CASSQGTSGRTDTQYF; CDR3 DNA: TGCGCCAGCAGCCAAGGGACTAGCGGCCGCACAGATACGCAGTATTTT
clone size: .; V gene: TRBV14; J gene: TRBJ2-5; D gene: .; CDR3 protein: CASSAGPLSGETQYF; CDR3 DNA: TGTGCCAGCAGCGCGGGACCTTTGAGCGGGGAGACCCAGTACTTC
clone size: .; V gene: TRBV2; J gene: TRBJ1-4; D gene: TRBD1; CDR3 protein: CASRPGQGTEKLFF; CDR3 DNA: TGTGCCAGCAGGCCGGGACAGGGGACGGAAAAACTGTTTTTT
clone size: .; V gene: TRBV19; J gene: TRBJ2-7; D gene: TRBD1; CDR3 protein: CASSIATGGFDEQYF; CDR3 DNA: TGTGCCAGTAGTATAGCAACAGGGGGCTTCGACGAGCAGTACTTC
clone size: medium-sized; V gene: TRBV7-9; J gene: TRBJ1-5; D gene: .; CDR3 protein: CASSPGISDQPQHF; CDR3 DNA: TGTGCCAGCAGCCCAGGGATCTCGGATCAGCCCCAGCATTTT
clone size: .; V gene: TRBV5-1; J gene: TRBJ1-1; D gene: TRBD1; CDR3 protein: CASSLGRARGLVDTEAFF; CDR3 DNA: TGCGCCAGCAGCTTGGGTAGGGCCAGGGGGCTGGTAGACACTGAAGCTTTCTTT
clone size: .; V gene: TRBV27; J gene: TRBJ2-1; D gene: TRBD1; CDR3 protein: CASTRQGAGGVYEQFF; CDR3 DNA: TGTGCCAGCACCCGACAGGGGGCTGGGGGGGTTTACGAGCAGTTCTTC
clone size: .; V gene: TRBV6-1; J gene: TRBJ1-5; D gene: .; CDR3 protein: CASSEYSNQPQHF; CDR3 DNA: TGTGCCAGCAGTGAATATAGCAATCAGCCCCAGCATTTT
clone size: .; V gene: TRBV28; J gene: TRBJ2-3; D gene: TRBD2; CDR3 protein: CASSLYGLAGGGSTDTQYF; CDR3 DNA: TGTGCCAGCAGTTTATACGGACTAGCGGGAGGGGGTAGCACAGATACGCAGTATTTT
clone size: .; V gene: TRBV9; J gene: TRBJ1-2; D gene: TRBD1; CDR3 protein: CASSVAQGADYGYTF; CDR3 DNA: TGTGCCAGCAGCGTTGCACAGGGGGCCGACTATGGCTACACCTTC
clone size: .; V gene: TRBV5-1; J gene: TRBJ2-5; D gene: TRBD2; CDR3 protein: CASSLGPAGELETQYF; CDR3 DNA: TGCGCCAGCAGCTTAGGGCCAGCGGGAGAGTTAGAGACCCAGTACTTC
clone size: .; V gene: TRBV29-1; J gene: TRBJ1-1; D gene: .; CDR3 protein: CSVVLFGRRTEAFF; CDR3 DNA: TGCAGCGTTGTTCTCTTCGGGAGGCGGACTGAAGCTTTCTTT
clone size: .; V gene: TRBV6-5; J gene: TRBJ1-5; D gene: .; CDR3 protein: CASSPGQPYQPQHF; CDR3 DNA: TGTGCCAGCAGCCCCGGACAGCCTTATCAGCCCCAGCATTTT
clone size: .; V gene: TRBV5-1; J gene: TRBJ1-1; D gene: TRBD1; CDR3 protein: CASSPFQGGPEAFF; CDR3 DNA: TGCGCCAGCAGCCCATTCCAGGGGGGTCCTGAAGCTTTCTTT
clone size: .; V gene: TRBV19; J gene: TRBJ2-7; D gene: .; CDR3 protein: CASAVEVSYEQYF; CDR3 DNA: TGTGCCAGTGCGGTAGAGGTTTCCTACGAGCAGTACTTC
clone size: .; V gene: TRBV4-1; J gene: TRBJ2-1; D gene: TRBD2; CDR3 protein: CASSKGGGDYNEQFF; CDR3 DNA: TGCGCCAGCAGCAAGGGCGGGGGGGATTACAATGAGCAGTTCTTC
clone size: few; V gene: TRBV19; J gene: TRBJ2-5; D gene: .; CDR3 protein: CASSPGQETQYF; CDR3 DNA: TGTGCCAGTAGCCCAGGACAGGAGACCCAGTACTTC
clone size: once; V gene: TRBV9; J gene: TRBJ2-1; D gene: TRBD2; CDR3 protein: CASSGPIAGGYNEQFF; CDR3 DNA: TGTGCCAGCAGCGGACCTATAGCGGGGGGCTACAATGAGCAGTTCTTC
clone size: once; V gene: TRBV19; J gene: TRBJ1-2; D gene: TRBD1; CDR3 protein: CASSMGQRSNYGYTF; CDR3 DNA: TGTGCCAGTAGTATGGGACAGCGCTCTAACTATGGCTACACCTTC
clone size: .; V gene: TRBV6-1; J gene: TRBJ2-7; D gene: .; CDR3 protein: CASSEFPREPSYEQYF; CDR3 DNA: TGTGCCAGCAGTGAATTCCCAAGGGAGCCCTCCTACGAGCAGTACTTC
clone size: .; V gene: TRBV30; J gene: TRBJ2-7; D gene: TRBD1; CDR3 protein: CAWRQGALEQYF; CDR3 DNA: TGTGCCTGGAGACAGGGGGCGCTCGAGCAGTACTTC
clone size: .; V gene: TRBV25-1; J gene: TRBJ2-1; D gene: .; CDR3 protein: CASSEWAQTYNEQFF; CDR3 DNA: TGTGCCAGCAGTGAATGGGCACAAACCTACAATGAGCAGTTCTTC
clone size: .; V gene: TRBV7-2; J gene: TRBJ2-7; D gene: TRBD2; CDR3 protein: CASSSLAGVSYEQYF; CDR3 DNA: TGTGCCAGCAGCTCCTTAGCGGGAGTTTCCTACGAGCAGTACTTC
clone size: .; V gene: TRBV5-1; J gene: TRBJ1-1; D gene: .; CDR3 protein: CASSQTELNTEAFF; CDR3 DNA: TGCGCCAGCAGCCAGACAGAGTTGAACACTGAAGCTTTCTTT
clone size: .; V gene: TRBV19; J gene: TRBJ2-7; D gene: TRBD1; CDR3 protein: CASSMEDRASYEQYF; CDR3 DNA: TGTGCCAGTAGTATGGAGGACAGGGCCTCCTACGAGCAGTACTTC
clone size: .; V gene: TRBV7-8; J gene: TRBJ1-3; D gene: TRBD1; CDR3 protein: CASSSPSGQFGNTIYF; CDR3 DNA: TGTGCCAGCAGCTCACCCTCGGGACAGTTTGGAAACACCATATATTTT
clone size: .; V gene: TRBV6-1; J gene: TRBJ1-5; D gene: .; CDR3 protein: CASLVGLRPNQPQHF; CDR3 DNA: TGTGCCAGCCTGGTTGGGCTTAGACCTAATCAGCCCCAGCATTTT
clone size: .; V gene: TRBV5-6; J gene: TRBJ2-7; D gene: TRBD1; CDR3 protein: CASSLERTAGTGYHEQYF; CDR3 DNA: TGTGCCAGCAGCTTGGAGCGTACCGCCGGGACAGGGTATCACGAGCAGTACTTC
clone size: once; V gene: TRBV13; J gene: TRBJ2-3; D gene: .; CDR3 protein: CASRRAGTSVTDTQYF; CDR3 DNA: TGTGCCAGCAGGCGAGCCGGGACATCTGTTACAGATACGCAGTATTTT
clone size: .; V gene: TRBV5-5; J gene: TRBJ2-3; D gene: TRBD2; CDR3 protein: CASSLFGLALGDTQYF; CDR3 DNA: TGTGCCAGCAGCTTGTTTGGACTAGCGTTGGGAGATACGCAGTATTTT
clone size: .; V gene: TRBV5-1; J gene: TRBJ2-1; D gene: TRBD2; CDR3 protein: CASSSGTSGRLEQFF; CDR3 DNA: TGCGCCAGCAGCTCGGGGACTAGCGGGAGACTGGAGCAGTTCTTC
clone size: .; V gene: TRBV29-1; J gene: TRBJ2-5; D gene: .; CDR3 protein: CSVFSFQETQYF; CDR3 DNA: TGCAGCGTTTTCAGTTTCCAAGAGACCCAGTACTTC
clone size: .; V gene: TRBV28; J gene: TRBJ1-2; D gene: .; CDR3 protein: CASSLVPSRRDGYTF; CDR3 DNA: TGTGCCAGCAGTTTGGTTCCCTCCAGGAGGGATGGCTACACCTTC
clone size: .; V gene: TRBV5-1; J gene: TRBJ2-5; D gene: .; CDR3 protein: CASGPYQETQYF; CDR3 DNA: TGCGCCAGCGGCCCGTACCAAGAGACCCAGTACTTC
clone size: .; V gene: TRBV25-1; J gene: TRBJ1-1; D gene: .; CDR3 protein: CASSDSRHLIEAFF; CDR3 DNA: TGTGCCAGCAGTGACTCTCGACATCTAATTGAAGCTTTCTTT